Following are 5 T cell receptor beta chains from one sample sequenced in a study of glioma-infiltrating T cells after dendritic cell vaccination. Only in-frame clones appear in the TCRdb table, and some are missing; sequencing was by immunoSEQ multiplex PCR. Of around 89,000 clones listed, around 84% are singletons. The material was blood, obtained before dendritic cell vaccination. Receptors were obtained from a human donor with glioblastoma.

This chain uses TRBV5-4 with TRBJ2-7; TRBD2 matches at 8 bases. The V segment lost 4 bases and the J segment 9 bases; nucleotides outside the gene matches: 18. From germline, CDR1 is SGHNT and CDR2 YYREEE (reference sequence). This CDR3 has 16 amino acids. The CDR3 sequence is CASSSAGLAGRFGQYF. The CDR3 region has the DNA TGTGCCAGCAGCAGCGCAGGGCTAGCGGGTCGCTTTGGGCAGTACTTC.

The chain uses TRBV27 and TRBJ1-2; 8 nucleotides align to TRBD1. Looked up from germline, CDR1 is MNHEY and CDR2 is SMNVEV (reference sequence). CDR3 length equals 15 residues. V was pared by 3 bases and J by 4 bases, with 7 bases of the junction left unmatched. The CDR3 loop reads CASSFGTGPRYGYTF. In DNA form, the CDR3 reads TGTGCCAGCAGTTTCGGGACAGGACCTCGCTATGGCTACACCTTC.

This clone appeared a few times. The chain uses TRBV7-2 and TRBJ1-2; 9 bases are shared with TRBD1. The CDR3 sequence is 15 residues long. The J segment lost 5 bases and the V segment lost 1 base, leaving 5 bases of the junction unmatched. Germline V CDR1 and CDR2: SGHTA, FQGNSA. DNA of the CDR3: TGTGCCAGCAGCTTAGACTCCGGGACAGGGTATGGCTACACCTTC. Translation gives CASSLDSGTGYGYTF.

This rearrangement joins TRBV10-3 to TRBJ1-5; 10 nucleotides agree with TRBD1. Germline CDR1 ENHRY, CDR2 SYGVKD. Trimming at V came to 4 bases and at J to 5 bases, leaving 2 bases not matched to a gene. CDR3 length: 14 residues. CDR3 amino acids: CAISGGTGDQPQHF. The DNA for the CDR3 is TGTGCCATCAGTGGGGGGACAGGGGATCAGCCCCAGCATTTT.

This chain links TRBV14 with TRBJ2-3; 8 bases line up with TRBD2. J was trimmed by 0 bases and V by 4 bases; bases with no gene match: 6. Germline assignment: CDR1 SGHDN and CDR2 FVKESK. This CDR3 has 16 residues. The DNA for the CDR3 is TGTGCCAGCAGCCTACTAGCGGCCCGAAGCACAGATACGCAGTATTTT. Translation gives CASSLLAARSTDTQYF.